Listed here are 3 T cell receptor beta chains from one sample, sequenced in a study of T cell responses to AZD1222 COVID-19 vaccine. Sequencing was performed with immunoSEQ multiplex PCR; in TCRdb, only in-frame clones are kept and a portion is missing. The sample carries approximately 100,000 clones, around 87% recorded once. This specimen consisted of peripheral blood, obtained 28 days after the second AZD1222 dose. The source is an adult who received the AZD1222 COVID-19 vaccine.

This clone was counted between two and nine times. V usage is TRBV7-9 and J usage is TRBJ1-3; a weak D match, TRBD1 (5 bases). The ends were cut back, 7 bases at V and 1 base at J, with 11 bases in the middle. The CDR3 consists of 14 residues. From germline, CDR1 is SEHNR and CDR2 FQNEAQ (reference sequence). CDR3 bases: TGTGCCAGCAACGCGAGGGGATCTGGAAACACCATATATTTT. It codes for CASNARGSGNTIYF.

The rearrangement joins TRBV7-8 to TRBJ1-6; D remains unclear. The CDR3 is 16 amino acids. Germline loops: CDR1 SGHVS, CDR2 FQNEAQ. V shed 2 bases and J shed 0 bases, with 8 bases lying between them. CDR3 in DNA: TGTGCCAGCAGCTTACTCCCGAGCTCCTATAATTCACCCCTCCACTTT. It translates to CASSLLPSSYNSPLHF.

The chain couples TRBV19 to TRBJ1-5, with TRBD1 matching 9 bases. J was trimmed by 6 bases and V by 5 bases; bases with no gene match: 2. Per germline, CDR1 LNHDA and CDR2 SQIVND (reference sequence). The CDR3 consists of 13 residues. In DNA, the CDR3 is TGTGCCAGTAGTCCACAGGGGGCTCAGCCCCAGCATTTT. Its protein is CASSPQGAQPQHF.